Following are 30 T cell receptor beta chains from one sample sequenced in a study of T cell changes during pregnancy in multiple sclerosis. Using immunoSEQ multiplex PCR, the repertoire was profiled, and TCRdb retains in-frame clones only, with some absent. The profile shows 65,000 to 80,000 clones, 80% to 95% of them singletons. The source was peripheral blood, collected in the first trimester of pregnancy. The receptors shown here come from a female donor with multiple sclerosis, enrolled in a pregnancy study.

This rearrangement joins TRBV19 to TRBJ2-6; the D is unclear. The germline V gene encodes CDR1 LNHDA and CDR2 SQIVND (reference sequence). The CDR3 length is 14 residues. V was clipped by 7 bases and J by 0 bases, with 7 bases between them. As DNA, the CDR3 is TGTGCCAGTATCCCAGGCTCTGGGGCCAACGTCCTGACTTTC. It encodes CASIPGSGANVLTF.

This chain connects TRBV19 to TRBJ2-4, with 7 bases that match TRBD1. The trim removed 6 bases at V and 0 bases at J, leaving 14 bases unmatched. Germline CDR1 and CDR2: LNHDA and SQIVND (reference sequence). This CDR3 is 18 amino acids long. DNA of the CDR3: TGTGCCAGTAGACCTGTACCGGGACAGTCTATAGCCAAAAACATTCAGTACTTC. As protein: CASRPVPGQSIAKNIQYF. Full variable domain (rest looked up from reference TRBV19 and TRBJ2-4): DGGITQSPKYLFRKEGQNVTLSCEQNLNHDAMYWYRQDPGQGLRLIYYSQIVNDFQKGDIAEGYSVSREKKESFPLTVTSAQKNPTAFYLCASRPVPGQSIAKNIQYFGAGTRLSVL.

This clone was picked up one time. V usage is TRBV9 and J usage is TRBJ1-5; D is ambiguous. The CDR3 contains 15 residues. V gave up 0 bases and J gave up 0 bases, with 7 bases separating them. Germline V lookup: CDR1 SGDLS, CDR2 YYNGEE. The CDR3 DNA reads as TGTGCCAGCAGCGTAGATGAGGTTAGCAATCAGCCCCAGCATTTT. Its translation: CASSVDEVSNQPQHF.

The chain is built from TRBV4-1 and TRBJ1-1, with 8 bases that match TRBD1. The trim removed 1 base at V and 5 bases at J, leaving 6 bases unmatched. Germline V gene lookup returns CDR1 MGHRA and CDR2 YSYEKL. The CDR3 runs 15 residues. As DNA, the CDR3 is TGCGCCAGCAGCCAAGGTACAGGGGGTGGAACTGAAGCTTTCTTT. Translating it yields CASSQGTGGGTEAFF.

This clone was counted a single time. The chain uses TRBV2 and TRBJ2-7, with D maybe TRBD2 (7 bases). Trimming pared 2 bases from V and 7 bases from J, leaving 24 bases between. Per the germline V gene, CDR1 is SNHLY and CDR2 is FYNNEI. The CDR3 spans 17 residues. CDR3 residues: CASSEWGRGEGLMEQYF. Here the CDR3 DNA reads TGTGCCAGCAGTGAATGGGGTAGGGGGGAGGGTTTGATGGAGCAGTACTTC.

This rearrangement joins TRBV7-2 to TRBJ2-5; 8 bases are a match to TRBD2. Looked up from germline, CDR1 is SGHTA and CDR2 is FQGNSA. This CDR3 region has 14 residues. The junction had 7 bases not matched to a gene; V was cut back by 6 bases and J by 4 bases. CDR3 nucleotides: TGTGCCAGCAGGCCAAGCGGGAGAGGAGAGACCCAGTACTTC. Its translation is CASRPSGRGETQYF.

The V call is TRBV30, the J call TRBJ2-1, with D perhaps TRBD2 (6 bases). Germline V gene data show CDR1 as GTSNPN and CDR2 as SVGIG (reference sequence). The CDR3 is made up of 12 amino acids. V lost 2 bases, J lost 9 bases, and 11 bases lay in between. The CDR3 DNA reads TGTGCCTGGAGTATAGGAGCGGGTGAGCAGTTCTTC. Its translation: CAWSIGAGEQFF.

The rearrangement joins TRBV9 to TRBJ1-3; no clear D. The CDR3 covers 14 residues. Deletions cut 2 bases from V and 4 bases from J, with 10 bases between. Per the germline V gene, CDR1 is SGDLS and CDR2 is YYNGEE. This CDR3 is CASSVSLRGNTIYF. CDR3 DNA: TGTGCCAGCAGCGTGAGTCTGAGAGGAAACACCATATATTTT.

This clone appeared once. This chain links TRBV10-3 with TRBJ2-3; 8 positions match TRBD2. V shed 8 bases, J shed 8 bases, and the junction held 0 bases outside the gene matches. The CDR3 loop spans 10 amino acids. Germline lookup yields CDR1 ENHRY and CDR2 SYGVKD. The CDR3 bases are TGTGCCATCGGGACTAGTACGCAGTATTTT. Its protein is CAIGTSTQYF.

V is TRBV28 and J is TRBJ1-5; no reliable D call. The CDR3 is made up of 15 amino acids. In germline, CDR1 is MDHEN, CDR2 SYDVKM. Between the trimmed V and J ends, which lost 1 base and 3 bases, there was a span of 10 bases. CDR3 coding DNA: TGTGCCAGCAGTTTATCGGGGATAGCCAATCAGCCCCAGCATTTT. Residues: CASSLSGIANQPQHF.

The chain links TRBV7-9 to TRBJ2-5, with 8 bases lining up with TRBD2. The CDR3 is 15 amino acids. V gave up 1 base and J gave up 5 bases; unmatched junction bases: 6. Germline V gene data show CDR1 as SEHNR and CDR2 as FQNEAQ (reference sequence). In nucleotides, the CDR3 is TGTGCCAGCAGCTTAGTCCGGGGGGGCAGGGAGACCCAGTACTTC. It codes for CASSLVRGGRETQYF.

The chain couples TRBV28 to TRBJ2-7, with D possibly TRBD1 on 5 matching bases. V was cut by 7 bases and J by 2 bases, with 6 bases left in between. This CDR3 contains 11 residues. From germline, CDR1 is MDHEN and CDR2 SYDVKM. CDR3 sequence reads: CASKGAYEQYF. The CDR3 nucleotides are TGTGCCAGCAAAGGGGCCTACGAGCAGTACTTC.

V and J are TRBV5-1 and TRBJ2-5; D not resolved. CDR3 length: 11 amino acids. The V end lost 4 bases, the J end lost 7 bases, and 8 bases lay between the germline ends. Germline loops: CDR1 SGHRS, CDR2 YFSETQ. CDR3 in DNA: TGCGCCAGCAGCGACACACGGACCCAGTACTTC. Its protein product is CASSDTRTQYF.

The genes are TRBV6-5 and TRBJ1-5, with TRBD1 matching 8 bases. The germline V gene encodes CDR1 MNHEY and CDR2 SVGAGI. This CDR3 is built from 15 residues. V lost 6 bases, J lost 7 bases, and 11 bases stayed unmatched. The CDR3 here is CASRTGQGLEQPQHF. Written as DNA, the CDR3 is TGTGCCAGCAGAACCGGACAGGGTTTGGAGCAGCCCCAGCATTTT.

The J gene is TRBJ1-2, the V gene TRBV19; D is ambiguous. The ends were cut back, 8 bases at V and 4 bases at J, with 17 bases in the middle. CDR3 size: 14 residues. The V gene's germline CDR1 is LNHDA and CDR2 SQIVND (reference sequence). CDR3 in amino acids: CASRMAGSFYGYTF. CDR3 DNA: TGTGCCAGTCGAATGGCAGGTTCTTTCTATGGCTACACCTTC.

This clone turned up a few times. Here the CDR3 DNA reads TGCGCCAGCAGTGAGTCCGGGGGGAGCTATGGCTACACCTTC. This codes for CASSESGGSYGYTF. The V and J genes are TRBV10-1 and TRBJ1-2, with D tentatively TRBD1 (5 bases). V was clipped by 0 bases and J by 4 bases, with 9 bases between them. In germline, CDR1 is WNHNN, CDR2 SYGVQD (reference sequence). CDR3 length: 14 residues.

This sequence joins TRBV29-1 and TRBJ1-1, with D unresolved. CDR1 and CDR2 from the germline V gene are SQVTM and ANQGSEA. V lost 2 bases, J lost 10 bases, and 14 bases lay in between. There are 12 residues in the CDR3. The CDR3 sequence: CSVEPGEGRAFF. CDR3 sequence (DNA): TGCAGCGTTGAACCAGGAGAGGGTCGAGCTTTCTTT.

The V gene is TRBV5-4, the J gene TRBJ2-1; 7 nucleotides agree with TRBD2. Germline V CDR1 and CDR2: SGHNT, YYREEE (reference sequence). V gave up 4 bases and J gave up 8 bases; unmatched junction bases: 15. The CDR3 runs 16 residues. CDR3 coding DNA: TGTGCCAGCAGCCCGGTGTCGCCGGGAGGACGCGATGAGCAGTTCTTC. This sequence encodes CASSPVSPGGRDEQFF.

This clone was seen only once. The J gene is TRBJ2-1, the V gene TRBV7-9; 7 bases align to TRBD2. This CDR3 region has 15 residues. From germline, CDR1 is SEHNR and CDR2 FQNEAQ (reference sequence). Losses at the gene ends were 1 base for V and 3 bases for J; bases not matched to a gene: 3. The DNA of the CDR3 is TGTGCCAGCAGCTTAGACGGCGGGGGCTACAATGAGCAGTTCTTC. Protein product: CASSLDGGGYNEQFF.

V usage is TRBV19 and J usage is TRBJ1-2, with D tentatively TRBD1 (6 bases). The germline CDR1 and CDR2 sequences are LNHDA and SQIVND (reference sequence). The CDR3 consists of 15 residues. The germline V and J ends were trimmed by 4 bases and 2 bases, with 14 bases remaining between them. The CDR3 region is CASSSWTVGNYGYTF. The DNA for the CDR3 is TGTGCCAGTAGTAGCTGGACAGTCGGCAACTATGGCTACACCTTC.

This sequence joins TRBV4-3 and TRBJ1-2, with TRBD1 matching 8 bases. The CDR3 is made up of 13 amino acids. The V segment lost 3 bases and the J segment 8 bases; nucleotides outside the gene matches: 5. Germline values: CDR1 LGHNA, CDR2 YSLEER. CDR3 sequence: CASSQARGLGYTF. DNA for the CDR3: TGCGCCAGCAGCCAGGCCAGGGGGCTGGGCTACACCTTC.

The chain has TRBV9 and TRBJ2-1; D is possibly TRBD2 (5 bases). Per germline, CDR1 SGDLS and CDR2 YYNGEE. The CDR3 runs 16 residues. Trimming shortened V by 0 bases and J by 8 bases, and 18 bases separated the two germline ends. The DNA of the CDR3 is TGTGCCAGCAGCGTAGAGGGAGCTACCAGCGGACATGAGCAGTTCTTC. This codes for CASSVEGATSGHEQFF.

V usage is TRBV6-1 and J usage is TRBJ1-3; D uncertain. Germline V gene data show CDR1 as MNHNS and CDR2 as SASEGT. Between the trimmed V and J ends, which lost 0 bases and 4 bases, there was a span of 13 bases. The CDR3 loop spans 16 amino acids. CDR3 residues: CASSEALRGSGNTIYF. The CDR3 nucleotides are TGTGCCAGCAGTGAAGCATTAAGAGGTTCGGGAAACACCATATATTTT.

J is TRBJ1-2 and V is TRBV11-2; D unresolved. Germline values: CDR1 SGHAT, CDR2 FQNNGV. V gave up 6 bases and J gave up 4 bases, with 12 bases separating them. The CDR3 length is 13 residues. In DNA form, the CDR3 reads TGTGCCAGCAGTCAAGGAGGGTCCTATGGCTACACCTTC. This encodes CASSQGGSYGYTF.

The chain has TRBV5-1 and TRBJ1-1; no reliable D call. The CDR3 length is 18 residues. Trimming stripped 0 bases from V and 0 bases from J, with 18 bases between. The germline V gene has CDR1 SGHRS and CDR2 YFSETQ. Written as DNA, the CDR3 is TGCGCCAGCAGCTTGGACTCGGCAGGCCCCCCTATGAACACTGAAGCTTTCTTT. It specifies CASSLDSAGPPMNTEAFF.

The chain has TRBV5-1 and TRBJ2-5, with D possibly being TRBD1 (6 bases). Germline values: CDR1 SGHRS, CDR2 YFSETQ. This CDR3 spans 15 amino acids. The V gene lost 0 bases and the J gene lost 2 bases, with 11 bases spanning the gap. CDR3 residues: CASSLAGAPQETQYF. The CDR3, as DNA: TGCGCCAGCAGCTTGGCAGGGGCTCCTCAAGAGACCCAGTACTTC. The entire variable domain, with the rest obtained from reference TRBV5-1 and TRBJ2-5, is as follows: KAGVTQTPRYLIKTRGQQVTLSCSPISGHRSVSWYQQTPGQGLQFLFEYFSETQRNKGNFPGRFSGRQFSNSRSEMNVSTLELGDSALYLCASSLAGAPQETQYFGPGTRLLVL.

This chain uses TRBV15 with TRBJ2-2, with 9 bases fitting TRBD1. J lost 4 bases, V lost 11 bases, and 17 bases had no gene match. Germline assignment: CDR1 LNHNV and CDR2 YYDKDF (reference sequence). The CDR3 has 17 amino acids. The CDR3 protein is CAAWASDRGRGTGELFF. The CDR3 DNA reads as TGTGCCGCATGGGCCTCAGACAGGGGGAGGGGCACCGGGGAGCTGTTTTTT.

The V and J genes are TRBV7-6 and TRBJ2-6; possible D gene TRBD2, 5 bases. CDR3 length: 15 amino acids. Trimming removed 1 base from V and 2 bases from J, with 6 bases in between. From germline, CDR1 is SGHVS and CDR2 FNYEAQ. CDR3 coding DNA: TGTGCCAGCAGCTTAGAGGGAGCTGGGGCCAACGTCCTGACTTTC. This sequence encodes CASSLEGAGANVLTF.

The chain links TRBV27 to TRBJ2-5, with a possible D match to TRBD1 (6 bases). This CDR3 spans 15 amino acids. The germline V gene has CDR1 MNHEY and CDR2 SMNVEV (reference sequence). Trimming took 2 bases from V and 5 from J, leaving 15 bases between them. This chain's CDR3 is CASSLIRSRGETQYF. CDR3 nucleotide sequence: TGTGCCAGCAGTTTAATCAGGTCCAGGGGTGAGACCCAGTACTTC.

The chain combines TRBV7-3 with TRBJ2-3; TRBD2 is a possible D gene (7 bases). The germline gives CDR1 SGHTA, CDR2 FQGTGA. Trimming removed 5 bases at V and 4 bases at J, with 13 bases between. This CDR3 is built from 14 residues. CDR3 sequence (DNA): TGTGCCAGCAGCCCCCTCGGGGGGCCAGATACGCAGTATTTT. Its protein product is CASSPLGGPDTQYF.